Each of the 8 T cell receptor beta chains below was sequenced from the same sample in a study of blood T cell repertoires in COVID-19 (dated by TCRdb to about 2020). The library was built by means of the immunoSEQ multiplex PCR assay. In TCRdb, the immuneACCESS table is reduced to in-frame sequences with V and J assigned. These tables do not hold every clone; where another copy was compared, an unresolved V gene accounts for under half, and the others remain unexplained. The sample table contains around 99,000 clones; only one count was recorded for about four fifths of them. The ten largest clones represent around 4.4% of the sample. Sequences were obtained from peripheral blood. These receptors all stem from a man between 65 and 85 years old with acute or convalescent COVID-19.

The rearrangement joins TRBV10-3 to TRBJ2-5; TRBD1 aligns across 10 bases. The length of the CDR3 is 18 residues. Germline CDR1 reads ENHRY; CDR2 reads SYGVKD. The J segment lost 2 bases and the V segment lost 5 bases, leaving 14 bases of the junction unmatched. The CDR3 DNA reads TGTGCCATCAGTCCCGGGACAGGGGTTGGGGTGGATCAAGAGACCCAGTACTTC. This gives the protein CAISPGTGVGVDQETQYF.

The rearrangement joins TRBV6-5 to TRBJ1-2, with D perhaps TRBD1 (6 bases). The V and J ends lost 2 bases and 1 base respectively, with 14 bases between them. Germline V gives CDR1 MNHEY, CDR2 SVGAGI. The CDR3 length is 16 residues. The chain's CDR3 is CASSYARGEGNYGYTF. The CDR3 coding sequence is TGTGCCAGCAGTTACGCCAGGGGAGAGGGTAACTATGGCTACACCTTC.

The chain uses TRBV24-1 and TRBJ2-1, with D perhaps TRBD1 (6 bases). V was clipped by 4 bases and J by 5 bases, with 14 bases between them. The CDR3 extends over 15 amino acids. Germline loops: CDR1 KGHDR, CDR2 SFDVKD. The CDR3 region is CATSESGRDNNEQFF. DNA of the CDR3: TGTGCCACCAGTGAATCGGGCAGGGACAACAATGAGCAGTTCTTC.

The V call is TRBV3-1 (or the pseudogene TRBV3-2), the J call TRBJ2-7; D gene unclear. With 1 base removed from V and 6 bases from J, the gap between germline ends came to 16 bases. This CDR3 is 15 amino acids long. Per germline, CDR1 LGHDT and CDR2 YNNKEL (reference sequence). DNA for the CDR3: TGTGCCAGCAGCCAAGCGCCTAGATCGGAAACCGAGCAGTACTTC. Its translation is CASSQAPRSETEQYF.

This rearrangement joins TRBV19 to TRBJ1-5; possible D gene TRBD1, 6 bases. With 7 bases removed from V and 4 bases from J, the gap between germline ends came to 14 bases. Germline CDR1 reads LNHDA; CDR2 reads SQIVND (reference sequence). CDR3 size: 14 residues. CDR3 DNA sequence: TGTGCCAGTACCGAGGGGGGGTGGAATCAGCCCCAGCATTTT. Amino acid sequence: CASTEGGWNQPQHF.

This clone was picked up one time. This chain connects TRBV9 to TRBJ2-3; the D is unclear. Germline CDR1 is SGDLS and CDR2 is YYNGEE. The CDR3 has 15 amino acids. V gave up 0 bases and J gave up 2 bases, with 10 bases separating them. The DNA for the CDR3 is TGTGCCAGCAGCGTAGTTACAGACCTCACAGATACGCAGTATTTT. This codes for CASSVVTDLTDTQYF.

This clone was picked up one time. This rearrangement joins TRBV3-1 (or the pseudogene TRBV3-2) to TRBJ1-5, with D possibly TRBD1 on 6 matching bases. This CDR3 has 15 residues. The V gene lost 1 base and the J gene lost 3 bases, with 10 bases spanning the gap. The germline CDR1 and CDR2 sequences are LGHDT and YNNKEL (reference sequence). DNA of the CDR3: TGTGCCAGCAGCCAAGGCAGACAGGCCAATCAGCCCCAGCATTTT. This gives the protein CASSQGRQANQPQHF.

The chain recombines TRBV6-1 with TRBJ2-7; D is unclear. The germline gives CDR1 MNHNS, CDR2 SASEGT. CDR3 length: 14 residues. Trimming shortened V by 1 base and J by 0 bases, and 7 bases separated the two germline ends. CDR3 nucleotides: TGTGCCAGCAGTGAAGGAGGCGCCTCCTACGAGCAGTACTTC. Residues: CASSEGGASYEQYF.